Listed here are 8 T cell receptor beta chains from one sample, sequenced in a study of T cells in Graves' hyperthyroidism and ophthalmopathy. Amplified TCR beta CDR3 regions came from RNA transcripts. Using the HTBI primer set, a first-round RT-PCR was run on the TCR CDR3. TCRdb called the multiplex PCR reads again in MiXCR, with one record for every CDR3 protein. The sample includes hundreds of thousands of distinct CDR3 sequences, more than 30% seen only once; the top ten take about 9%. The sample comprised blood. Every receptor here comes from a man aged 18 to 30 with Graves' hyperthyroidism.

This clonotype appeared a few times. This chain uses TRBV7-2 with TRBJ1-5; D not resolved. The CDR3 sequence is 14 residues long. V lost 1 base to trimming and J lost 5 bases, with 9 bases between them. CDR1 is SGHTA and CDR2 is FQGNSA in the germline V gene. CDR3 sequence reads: CASSLGNGDQPQHF. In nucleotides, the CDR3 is TGTGCCAGCAGCTTAGGGAACGGAGATCAGCCCCAGCATTTT.

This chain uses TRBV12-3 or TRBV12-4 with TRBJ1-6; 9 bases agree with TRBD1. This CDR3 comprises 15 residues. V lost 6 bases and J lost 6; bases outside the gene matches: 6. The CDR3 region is CASRHDRGFNSPLHF. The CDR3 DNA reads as TGTGCCAGCAGGCACGACAGGGGGTTTAATTCACCCCTCCACTTT.

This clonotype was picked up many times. As DNA, the CDR3 is TGTGCCAGTAGTATAGCGGGGAGGGCCTCCAGACCCCAGCATTTT. It codes for CASSIAGRASRPQHF. The chain carries TRBV19 and TRBJ1-5, with D unclear. Germline-derived CDR1 and CDR2 are LNHDA and SQIVND (reference sequence). The V end was cut by 1 base, the J end by 10 bases, with 17 bases between. The CDR3 runs to 15 residues.

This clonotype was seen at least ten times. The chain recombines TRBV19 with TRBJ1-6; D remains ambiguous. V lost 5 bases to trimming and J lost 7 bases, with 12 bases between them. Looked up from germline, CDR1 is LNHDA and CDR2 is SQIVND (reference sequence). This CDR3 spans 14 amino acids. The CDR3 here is CASSGLAANSPLHF. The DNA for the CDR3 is TGTGCCAGTAGTGGCTTGGCAGCGAATTCACCCCTCCACTTT. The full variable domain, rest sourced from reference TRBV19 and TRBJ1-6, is DGGITQSPKYLFRKEGQNVTLSCEQNLNHDAMYWYRQDPGQGLRLIYYSQIVNDFQKGDIAEGYSVSREKKESFPLTVTSAQKNPTAFYLCASSGLAANSPLHFGNGTRLTVT.

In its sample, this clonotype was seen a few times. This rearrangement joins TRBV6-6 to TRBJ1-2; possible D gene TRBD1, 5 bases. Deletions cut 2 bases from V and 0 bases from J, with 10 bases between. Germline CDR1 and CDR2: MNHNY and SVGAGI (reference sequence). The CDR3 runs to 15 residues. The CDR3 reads CASSYPDIPNYGYTF. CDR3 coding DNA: TGTGCCAGCAGTTACCCGGACATCCCTAACTATGGCTACACCTTC.

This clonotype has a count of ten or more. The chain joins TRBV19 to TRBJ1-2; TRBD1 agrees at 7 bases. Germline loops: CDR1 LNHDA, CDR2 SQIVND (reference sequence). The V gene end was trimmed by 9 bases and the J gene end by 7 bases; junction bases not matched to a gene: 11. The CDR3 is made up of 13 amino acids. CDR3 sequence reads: CASSGTAKLGYTF. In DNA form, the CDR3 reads TGTGCCAGCTCCGGGACAGCCAAACTTGGCTACACCTTC.

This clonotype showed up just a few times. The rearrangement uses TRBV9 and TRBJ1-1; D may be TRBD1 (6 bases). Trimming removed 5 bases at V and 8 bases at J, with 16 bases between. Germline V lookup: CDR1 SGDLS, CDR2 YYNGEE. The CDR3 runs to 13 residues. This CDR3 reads CASSDSQGFEAFF. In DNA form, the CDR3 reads TGTGCCAGCAGTGATAGTCAGGGGTTCGAAGCTTTCTTT.

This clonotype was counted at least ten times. The CDR3 is CASSHLPTGDYGYTF. CDR3 coding DNA: TGTGCCAGTAGTCACCTACCGACAGGAGATTATGGCTACACCTTC. The chain employs TRBV19 and TRBJ1-2; maybe TRBD1 (6 bases). Germline V gives CDR1 LNHDA, CDR2 SQIVND (reference sequence). Trimming took off 5 bases at V and 5 bases at J, with 18 bases between the two ends. This CDR3 region has 15 residues.